This is a list of T cell receptor beta chains from one sample in a study of blood T cell repertoires in COVID-19. Generated by immunoSEQ multiplex PCR, the TCRdb table keeps only in-frame clones and is missing some. The sample has some 200,000 clones, 84% seen once; the top ten hold about 14%. The specimen sequenced was peripheral blood. These receptors were taken from a woman between 65 and 79 years old with COVID-19, enrolled during active disease. The CDR3 runs from the conserved cysteine through the conserved F or W. D genes are given only for firm matches. Expanded clones get a size class; other rows say once, few or many, or leave the size out.

TRBD1	TRBV30	-	12	TRBJ2-7	TGTGCCGGGATCACAGGGGTGGGAGAGCAGTACTTC	CAGITGVGEQYF
-	TRBV6-5	-	16	TRBJ1-5	TGTGCCAGCAGTTACAGTCCTCGGGTGAGGCAACAGCCCCAGCATTTT	CASSYSPRVRQQPQHF
TRBD1	TRBV28	-	13	TRBJ2-7	TGTGCCAGCAGATCTAACAGGGGTTGGGAGCAGTACTTC	CASRSNRGWEQYF
TRBD1	TRBV10-3	once	13	TRBJ1-2	TGTGCCAGCAACAGGGGAGCTAACTATGGCTACACCTTC	CASNRGANYGYTF
TRBD1	TRBV9	-	15	TRBJ2-1	TGTGCCAGCAGCCTTCAGGGGGCCTCCTACAATGAGCAGTTCTTC	CASSLQGASYNEQFF
-	TRBV7-2	few	15	TRBJ2-6	TGTGCCAGCAGCTCCAGGGACACTGGGGCCAACGTCCTGACTTTC	CASSSRDTGANVLTF
-	TRBV6-5	-	14	TRBJ1-2	TGTGCCAGCCACCCGAGAGGGAGAAACTATGGCTACACCTTC	CASHPRGRNYGYTF
-	TRBV27	few	14	TRBJ1-4	TGTGCCAGCAGTTTTTCCGGTGATAATGAAAAACTGTTTTTT	CASSFSGDNEKLFF
-	TRBV2	-	14	TRBJ2-3	TGTGCCAGCAGACGAGAGAGCCGCACAGATACGCAGTATTTT	CASRRESRTDTQYF
-	TRBV6-6	-	16	TRBJ1-1	TGTGCCAGCAGTTCCACGTACAGCGGCATGAACACTGAAGCTTTCTTT	CASSSTYSGMNTEAFF
-	TRBV3-1/TRBV3-2	few	14	TRBJ1-4	TGTGCCAGCAGCCACGGGGGAACTAATGAAAAACTGTTTTTT	CASSHGGTNEKLFF
TRBD1	TRBV5-1	-	14	TRBJ2-2	TGCGCCAGCAGTAATGGACAGGGGAAAGGGGAGCTGTTTTTT	CASSNGQGKGELFF
-	TRBV6-1	-	15	TRBJ2-7	TGTGCCAGCAGTGAAGTAGAGATATTAAGCTACGAGCAGTACTTC	CASSEVEILSYEQYF
TRBD1	TRBV5-1	-	18	TRBJ2-5	TGCGCCAGCAGCAACCTCAGGGGGCGGTCAGGAATCCAAGAGACCCAGTACTTC	CASSNLRGRSGIQETQYF
-	TRBV4-2	-	16	TRBJ1-1	TGTGCCAGCAGCCAGGCTCTGGACAGCCCGAACACTGAAGCTTTCTTT	CASSQALDSPNTEAFF
TRBD2	TRBV10-3	-	14	TRBJ2-1	TGTGCCATCAGTCTGAGCGGGAGGGGGAATGAGCAGTTCTTC	CAISLSGRGNEQFF
-	TRBV18	-	13	TRBJ1-2	TGTGCCAGCTCACCAATCTCTGTCTCTGGCTACACCTTC	CASSPISVSGYTF
-	TRBV10-3	-	16	TRBJ2-5	TGTGCCATCAGTGAGTCGACCCGGAGGGGGCCAGAGACCCAGTACTTC	CAISESTRRGPETQYF
-	TRBV7-9	-	13	TRBJ1-4	TGTGCCACCTCCCAGGGTGCTAATGAAAAACTGTTTTTT	CATSQGANEKLFF
-	TRBV11-1	-	13	TRBJ1-1	TGTGCCAGCAGCCTACAGCTAAACACTGAAGCTTTCTTT	CASSLQLNTEAFF
TRBD1	TRBV27	-	13	TRBJ2-1	TGTGCCAGCGGGGACAGGGATTGGGATGAGCAGTTCTTC	CASGDRDWDEQFF
-	TRBV28	-	17	TRBJ2-7	TGTGCCAGCAAACCCGGGACGCGCGGCGGGGGCACCTACGAGCAGTACTTC	CASKPGTRGGGTYEQYF
TRBD2	TRBV5-1	few	18	TRBJ2-5	TGCGCCAGCAGCCGATTACTAGCGGGGGGCTACTCCCAAGAGACCCAGTACTTC	CASSRLLAGGYSQETQYF
TRBD2	TRBV5-8	once	14	TRBJ2-5	TGTGCCAGCAACTTGGAACGGCCGGGGGGGGCCCAGTACTTC	CASNLERPGGAQYF
-	TRBV7-2	-	13	TRBJ1-2	TGTGCCAGCAGTTCCCGACAGGCGGGTGGCTACACCTTC	CASSSRQAGGYTF
-	TRBV27	-	18	TRBJ1-6	TGTGCCAGCAGTTTATTCCCTCCGGGGAGGAGACGGGATTCACCCCTCCACTTT	CASSLFPPGRRRDSPLHF
-	TRBV24-1	few	13	TRBJ1-2	TGTGCCACCAGTGATTGGGCAGCTGGGGGCTACACCTTC	CATSDWAAGGYTF
TRBD2	TRBV9	-	14	TRBJ2-1	TGTGCCAGCAGCCCAGCCGGACTAGTCAATGAGCAGTTCTTC	CASSPAGLVNEQFF
TRBD2	TRBV7-9	-	19	TRBJ2-7	TGTGCCAGCAGCTCCTCTATAGCGGGAGGGCCGTCTTATTCCTACGAGCAGTACTTC	CASSSSIAGGPSYSYEQYF
-	TRBV19	-	14	TRBJ2-2	TGTGCCAGTAGTATCCGTTCGCGATCCGGGGAGCTGTTTTTT	CASSIRSRSGELFF
-	TRBV3-1/TRBV3-2	-	16	TRBJ2-7	TGTGCCAGCAGTACAAGCGGACTCGTGAGCTCCTACGAGCAGTACTTC	CASSTSGLVSSYEQYF
TRBD2	TRBV29-1	few	17	TRBJ2-2	TGCAGCGTGCGGGGACTAGCGGGAGGAAGGAACACCGGGGAGCTGTTTTTT	CSVRGLAGGRNTGELFF
-	TRBV5-1	-	15	TRBJ2-1	TGCGCCAGCAGCCCCCGGACTCCACGCCGTAATGAGCAGTTCTTC	CASSPRTPRRNEQFF
-	TRBV21-1	-	12	TRBJ1-1	TGTGCCAGCAGCAAAGAGGGAGGGGAAGCTTTCTTT	CASSKEGGEAFF
TRBD1	TRBV14	-	14	TRBJ2-7	TGTGCCAGCAGCCAGAGACAGGGCCCCTACGAGCAGTACTTC	CASSQRQGPYEQYF
-	TRBV10-3	-	13	TRBJ2-2	TGTGCCATCGGATCAGGGAACACCGGGGAGCTGTTTTTT	CAIGSGNTGELFF
-	TRBV19	-	16	TRBJ1-5	TGTGCCAGTAGTATCTACGAGACACTTAGCAATCAGCCCCAGCATTTT	CASSIYETLSNQPQHF
TRBD1	TRBV6-4	-	15	TRBJ1-2	TGTGCCAGCAGTGACTCAGGGACAGGGGTCTATGGCTACACCTTC	CASSDSGTGVYGYTF
-	TRBV15	-	14	TRBJ1-1	TGTGCCACCAGCACTCTGATCGCGCAGGCCGGCGCTTTCTTT	CATSTLIAQAGAFF
TRBD2	TRBV6-2/TRBV6-3	-	17	TRBJ2-1	TGTGCCAGCAGTCCGAATAGCGGGAGGGCCTCCTACAATGAGCAGTTCTTC	CASSPNSGRASYNEQFF
-	TRBV5-5	-	17	TRBJ1-5	TGTGCCAGCAGCTCCCGGGTGGGGGCGCTGGGATATCAGCCCCAGCATTTT	CASSSRVGALGYQPQHF
-	TRBV9	-	14	TRBJ1-3	TGTGCCAGCAGCGTTGACAGTCGTGTAAACACCATATATTTT	CASSVDSRVNTIYF
-	TRBV6-5	-	12	TRBJ2-1	TGTGCCAGCAGACTAAGCGGCAATGAGCAGTTCTTC	CASRLSGNEQFF
-	TRBV18	-	12	TRBJ1-1	TGTGCCAGCTCACCAATCGGCGGTGAAGCTTTCTTT	CASSPIGGEAFF
-	TRBV2	once	12	TRBJ2-3	TGTGCCAGCGCATTCGGGGGAGATACGCAGTATTTT	CASAFGGDTQYF
TRBD1	TRBV6-6	-	14	TRBJ1-2	TGTGCCAGCTCACAAGGGACAGCAAACTATGGCTACACCTTC	CASSQGTANYGYTF
-	TRBV18	-	13	TRBJ1-5	TGTGCCAGCTCACCATCGGACAGCCCTGGCGTGCATTTT	CASSPSDSPGVHF
TRBD1	TRBV28	-	15	TRBJ1-6	TGTGCCAGCGAGGGACAGGGATCCTATAATTCACCCCTCCACTTT	CASEGQGSYNSPLHF
TRBD2	TRBV7-2	-	15	TRBJ2-7	TGTGCCAGCAGCCTGGGGACTAGCGGAACCTACGAGCAGTACTTC	CASSLGTSGTYEQYF
TRBD1	TRBV5-1	-	16	TRBJ2-6	TGCGCCAGCAGCTTTGCAGGGGGCTCTGGGGCCAACGTCCTGACTTTC	CASSFAGGSGANVLTF
TRBD1	TRBV2	-	14	TRBJ1-2	TGTGCCAGCAGTACAGGGGGCGGGGTCTATGGCTACACCTTC	CASSTGGGVYGYTF
-	TRBV5-1	-	16	TRBJ1-3	TGCGCCAGCAGCTTGGCCGTCGCAGGGACTGGAAACACCATATATTTT	CASSLAVAGTGNTIYF
-	TRBV2	once	14	TRBJ1-1	TGTGCCAGCAGTGTCCTCTGGGGGGGCACTGAAGCTTTCTTT	CASSVLWGGTEAFF
-	TRBV24-1	-	16	TRBJ2-3	TGTGCCACCAGTGATGCTACAGGGTTAGGCACAGATACGCAGTATTTT	CATSDATGLGTDTQYF
TRBD2	TRBV4-1	-	19	TRBJ2-6	TGCGCCAGCAGCCAAGAGGGACTAGCGGTTCACTCTGGGGCCAACGTCCTGACTTTC	CASSQEGLAVHSGANVLTF